This TCR beta chain was obtained from a study of blood T cell repertoires in COVID-19. Study background: PBMCs, B-cell-depleted T cells, or T cells were the source of the cDNA or gDNA that made up the material.

CDR3 length equals 16 residues. Germline CDR1 and CDR2: MDHEN and SYDVKM. With 5 bases clipped from V and 4 bases from J, the junction kept 7 bases outside the gene matches. This clone was counted many times. The authors' processing: Estimated nucleated cell counts came from reference gene primer amplification. This table comes from immunoSEQ multiplex PCR, and its TCRdb copy is limited to in-frame clones, with some not included. V, J and clone size derive from that table, while D and trimming were established from the DNA sequence. The data contain 130,000 or so clones, nearly 70% of them seen just once; the ten biggest clones take up approximately 2%.

The TCR originated in a woman in her 70s with acute or convalescent COVID-19. This chain connects TRBV28 to TRBJ1-5, with TRBD1 identical over 11 bases. The material sequenced was peripheral blood. Here the CDR3 DNA reads TGTGCCAGCAGTCCCGCCGGGACAGGGGGGAATCAGCCCCAGCATTTT. It translates to CASSPAGTGGNQPQHF. Based on the CDR3 plus reference TRBV28 and TRBJ1-5, the full variable domain is DVKVTQSSRYLVKRTGEKVFLECVQDMDHENMFWYRQDPGLGLRLIYFSYDVKMKEKGDIPEGYSVSREKKERFSLILESASTNQTSMYLCASSPAGTGGNQPQHFGDGTRLSIL.